The subject of this entry is one TCR beta chain. Its antigen is not yet known. Qualities for individual bases were not recorded, and no much larger clone is one base off. Libraries were made using the immunoSEQ multiplex PCR assay. As for how the authors treated the data: A statistical classification framework was developed to diagnose cytomegalovirus status using the catalog of TCR beta chain sequences. Sourced from immuneACCESS, this table was stored by TCRdb with only in-frame sequences that have V and J called. A share of the clones is absent; for the studies checked, an unresolved V gene accounts for under half, and the remainder has no known explanation. That table furnishes V, J and clone size, whereas the DNA furnished D and trimming. The sample table records fewer than 150,000 clones; 70% to 90% of these occur just once. The leading ten clones occupy 7.9% of the sample. The junction shows trimming of 3 bases on V and 1 base on J, and the gene matches do not reach 10 bases of it. The germline V gene provides CDR1 LGHNA and CDR2 YNFKEQ. The CDR3 contains 17 residues, cysteine and phenylalanine counted. Only the CDR3 region is kept as DNA, spanning 51 bases read in frame from base 1.

This record belongs to a study of cytomegalovirus exposure and HLA in healthy donors (TCRdb year 2017). About the study as a whole: According to a later analysis, one platform produced both the roughly 110 validation repertoires and the 666 repertoires of the first cohort. A separate validation cohort of some 130 different subjects was used in addition to the roughly 670-subject first cohort. The study was designed to test whether signatures of past pathogen exposure could be identified by cataloging public T cell receptors. High-throughput TCR immunosequencing, statistical association of individual TCRs with disease status, and machine learning were combined to predict cytomegalovirus infection status.

Overall study results and their limits: The classifier was reported to diagnose cytomegalovirus status with high specificity and sensitivity in both the original and validation cohorts. Most TCR sequences were seen in very few donors, while some public TCRs were found in many individuals. According to the authors, the approach could potentially be generalized to other disease states and immunological phenotypes. In vitro tests confirmed that a few of the cytomegalovirus-associated TCR beta chains recognize cytomegalovirus antigens. Subsequent analysis determined that TCRs grouped into clusters in the first cohort also showed a tendency toward co-occurrence across the 90 to 150 validation repertoires, and 94% of cluster scores exceeded 0. The validation cohort had no HLA typing available for a later analysis, so co-occurrence within that cohort was assessed over all 130 or so repertoires. The study listed 164 TCR beta chains as associated with cytomegalovirus.

The donors belonged to the validation cohort of about 120 subjects, which was separate from the 666-subject first cohort. The receptor was derived from a woman in her late teens or twenties in good health and CMV-seropositive. The chain employs TRBV4-2 and TRBJ2-3; TRBD2 aligns with 7 central bases. Sequencing input: PBMCs. The DNA reads TGTGCCAGCAGCCATCCCCAAGTAGCGGGCCGCACAGATACGCAGTATTTT. This sequence encodes CASSHPQVAGRTDTQYF.